This T cell receptor (beta chain) was sequenced in a study of blood T cell repertoires in COVID-19. Study-wide background: PBMCs, B-cell-depleted T cells, or T cells provided the cDNA or gDNA that made up the material.

Per the original methods: Estimates of nucleated cell counts were drawn from the amplification of reference gene primers. The method was immunoSEQ multiplex PCR; TCRdb's version includes in-frame clones alone and lacks a portion of them. V and J calls and clone size follow that table, whereas D and trimming were derived from the DNA. This sample has about 140,000 clones; 75% to 80% occur once, and the top ten carry just under 3%. Participants, 18 to 89 years old, spanned about two dozen US areas. Cohort 3 donors were reported recovered after two negative PCRs, clearance, or symptom resolution. The TCR sequence derives from a woman aged 45-59 years who had recovered from COVID-19. The sequencing sample was made of PBMCs or T cells enriched from blood (not recorded which).

CDR3 protein: CASGLPPRGGDGYTF. The CDR3 bases are TGTGCTAGTGGTTTGCCACCTCGGGGAGGGGATGGCTACACCTTC. The chain has TRBV12-5 and TRBJ1-2, with D perhaps TRBD1 (5 bases). The CDR3 is made up of 15 amino acids. The V end lost 2 bases, the J end lost 6 bases, and 16 bases lay between the germline ends. The V gene's germline CDR1 is LGHNT and CDR2 FRNRAP.